Described below is a single T cell receptor beta chain sequence and its context. The target antigen is unknown. This CDR3 is 15 amino acids long. Per germline, CDR1 SQVTM and CDR2 ANQGSEA. Researchers prepared the TRB cDNA libraries using 5' RACE with UMI labels. TCRdb reprocessed the 5' RACE reads and keeps a single row for each CDR3 protein, giving no DNA. The repertoire table contains about 57,000 distinct CDR3 sequences. This entry belongs to a study of CXCR3-negative and CXCR3-positive naive CD8 T cells. Study information: Total TRB output reached about 130 million reads, about 1.5 +/- 0.3 million per library.

General study results and limits: CXCR3-negative and CXCR3-positive naive cells shared comparable TRBV-TRBJ usage, but memory cells did not. Diversity ran similarly high across both naive subsets but far lower in memory CD8+ cells. The TRB CDR3s that CXCR3-positive naive cells carried were more hydrophobic than those of CXCR3-negative naive cells. Comparison of naive subsets found surface CD5 to be comparable, and TCR strength was inferred on the basis of TRB CDR3 properties.

What was sequenced was naive CXCR3+ CD8+ T cells from blood. The subset was: CD45RO-CCR7+CD27+CD95- naive CD8+ T cells expressing CXCR3 (TNR3+). The chain carries TRBV29-1 and TRBJ1-2; the D gene TCRdb calls, TRBD1, cannot be checked with no DNA. The clonotype comes from a human donor in good health. Some clones in this sample may be carry-over from other donors' samples. The CDR3 protein is CSVPNRGGEDYGYTF.